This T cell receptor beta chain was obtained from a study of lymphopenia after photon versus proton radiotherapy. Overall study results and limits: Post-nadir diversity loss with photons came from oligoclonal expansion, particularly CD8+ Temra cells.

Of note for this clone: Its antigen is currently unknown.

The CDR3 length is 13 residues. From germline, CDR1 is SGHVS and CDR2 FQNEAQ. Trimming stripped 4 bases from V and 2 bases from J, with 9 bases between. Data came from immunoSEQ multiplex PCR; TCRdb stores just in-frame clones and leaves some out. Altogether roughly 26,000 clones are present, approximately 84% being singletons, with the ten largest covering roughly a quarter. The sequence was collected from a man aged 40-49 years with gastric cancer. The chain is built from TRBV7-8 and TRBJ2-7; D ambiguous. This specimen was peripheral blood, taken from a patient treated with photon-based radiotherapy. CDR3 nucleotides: TGTGCCAGCAGCTCCTCCTCCACCTACGAGCAGTACTTC. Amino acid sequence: CASSSSSTYEQYF.